The 2 T cell receptor beta chains below were found in one sample sequenced in a study of T cells in Graves' hyperthyroidism and ophthalmopathy. It was RNA transcripts that yielded the amplified TCR beta CDR3 regions. Researchers ran a first-round RT-PCR on the TCR CDR3 using the HTBI primer set. From the multiplex PCR reads, TCRdb called clonotypes with MiXCR, one entry per CDR3 protein. Among fewer than 400,000 distinct CDR3 sequences, 15% to 18% were seen once, and the ten largest hold 25% to 35%. What was sequenced was blood. The receptors here all came from a young woman with Graves' hyperthyroidism that later progressed to Graves' ophthalmopathy.

Turning to this clonotype: One end of the junction varies from germline; a read error may be responsible. V and J are TRBV27 and TRBJ2-7; no clear D. The CDR3 totals 17 residues. Germline V gene lookup returns CDR1 MNHEY and CDR2 SMNVEV (reference sequence). CDR3 DNA sequence: TGTGCCAGCAGTCTATCCCCCCAGGCAATCCTCTGGCGTCAGCAGTACTTC. Protein product: CASSLSPQAILWRQQYF.

The chain has TRBV10-3 and TRBJ1-4; D ambiguous. Germline V CDR1 and CDR2: ENHRY, SYGVKD. This CDR3 is built from 12 residues. Trimming took 7 bases from V and 8 from J, leaving 11 bases between them. The CDR3 loop is CAITNGREKLFF. The CDR3 DNA reads TGTGCCATCACTAACGGAAGGGAAAAACTGTTTTTT.